This T cell receptor (beta chain) was identified during a study of T cell responses to AZD1222 COVID-19 vaccine. J gave up 4 bases and V 6 bases, and 10 bases lay outside the gene matches. The CDR3 contains 14 residues. Germline V gives CDR1 SQVTM, CDR2 ANQGSEA. Of note for this clone: Its antigen remains unidentified.

Notes on the study in general: Among the donors, most were white British and more were female, and clonal diversity was possibly underestimated. Seropositive AZD1222 recipients at baseline numbered only five to seven.

The assay was immunoSEQ multiplex PCR, and TCRdb's table has in-frame clones only and misses some. The sample consists of around 150,000 clones, 92% of them appearing once. V gene TRBV29-1 combines with J gene TRBJ2-7; 9 bases map to TRBD1. The starting material was peripheral blood, obtained on day 0 of MenACWY control vaccination. The source of this sequence is an adult in good health. Written as DNA, the CDR3 is TGCAGCGTGAACCAAGGGACAGGGCGATACGAGCAGTACTTC. Translating gives CSVNQGTGRYEQYF.